This TCR beta chain is drawn from a study of T cells after yellow fever vaccination. Notes on the study in general: Most clones from primary vaccination were detected again post-booster (about 95% CD4, more than 85% CD8). FACS-sorted repertoires might harbor abundant contaminating clonotypes from the bulk population. Weaker, the secondary response had a peak occurring faster, on day 5 versus 15.

About this clonotype itself: Its antigen is currently unknown.

CDR1 is DFQATT, CDR2 SNEGSKA, per germline (reference sequence). V was cut by 1 base and J by 3 bases, with 16 bases left in between. The CDR3 runs to 15 residues. UMIs and a universal primer site were added when TCR cDNA was made by 5'RACE template switching. TCRdb called the 5' RACE reads again in MiXCR, with one record for every CDR3 protein. Of 400,000 to 450,000 distinct CDR3 sequences in the sample, around 19% are singletons; the top ten hold 18%. The sequencing here drew on PBMCs, taken before the yellow fever booster vaccination. V usage is TRBV20-1 and J usage is TRBJ2-7, with D tentatively TRBD1 (6 bases). The receptor comes from a man younger than 35 who received the YFV17D yellow fever vaccine. The CDR3 region is CSARGIGRGFYEQYF. In DNA, the CDR3 is TGCAGTGCTAGAGGGATAGGCAGGGGATTCTACGAGCAGTACTTC.